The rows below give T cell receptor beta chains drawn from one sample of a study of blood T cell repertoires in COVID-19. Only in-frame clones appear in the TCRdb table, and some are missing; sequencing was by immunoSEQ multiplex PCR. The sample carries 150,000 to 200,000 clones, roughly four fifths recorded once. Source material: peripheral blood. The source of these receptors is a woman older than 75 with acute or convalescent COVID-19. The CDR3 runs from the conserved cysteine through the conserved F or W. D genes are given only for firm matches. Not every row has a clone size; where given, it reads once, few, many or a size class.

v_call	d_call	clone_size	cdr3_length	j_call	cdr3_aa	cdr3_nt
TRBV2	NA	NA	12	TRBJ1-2	CASSAQGYGYTF	TGTGCCAGCAGTGCCCAGGGGTATGGCTACACCTTC
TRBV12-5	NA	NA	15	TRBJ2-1	CASGLVQTPYNEQFF	TGTGCTAGTGGCTTGGTCCAAACACCCTACAATGAGCAGTTCTTC
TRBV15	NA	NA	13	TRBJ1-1	CATRGFGGTEAFF	TGTGCCACCAGGGGGTTCGGGGGGACTGAAGCTTTCTTT
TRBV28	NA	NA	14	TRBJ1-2	CASSLSRGNYGYTF	TGTGCCAGCAGTTTAAGTCGGGGAAACTATGGCTACACCTTC
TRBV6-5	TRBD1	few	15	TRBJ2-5	CASSYTQGWQETQYF	TGTGCCAGCAGTTATACACAGGGGTGGCAAGAGACCCAGTACTTC
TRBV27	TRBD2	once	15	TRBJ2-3	CASSFASGIADTQYF	TGTGCCAGCAGTTTTGCTAGCGGGATTGCGGATACGCAGTATTTT
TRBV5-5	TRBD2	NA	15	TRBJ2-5	CASSWTRLAEETQYF	TGTGCCAGCAGCTGGACGCGACTAGCGGAAGAGACCCAGTACTTC
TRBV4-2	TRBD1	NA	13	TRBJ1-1	CASSQVKGGYAFF	TGTGCCAGCAGCCAGGTGAAAGGGGGCTATGCTTTCTTT
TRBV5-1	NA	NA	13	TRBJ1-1	CASCRGLGTEAFF	TGCGCCAGCTGCAGGGGCTTGGGCACTGAAGCTTTCTTT
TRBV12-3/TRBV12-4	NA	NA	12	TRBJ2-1	CASSFGANEQFF	TGTGCCAGCAGTTTTGGAGCCAATGAGCAGTTCTTC
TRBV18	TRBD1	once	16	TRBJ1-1	CASSHNRGTQNTEAFF	TGTGCCAGCTCACACAACAGGGGCACCCAGAACACTGAAGCTTTCTTT
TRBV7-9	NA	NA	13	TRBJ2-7	CASSPNQGPQQYF	TGTGCCAGCAGCCCAAACCAGGGCCCCCAACAGTACTTC
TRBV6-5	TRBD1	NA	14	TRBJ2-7	CASRTGGAGYEQYF	TGTGCCAGCAGAACAGGGGGCGCGGGGTACGAGCAGTACTTC
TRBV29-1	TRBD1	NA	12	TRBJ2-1	CSVGQAYNEQFF	TGCAGTGTGGGACAGGCCTACAATGAGCAGTTCTTC
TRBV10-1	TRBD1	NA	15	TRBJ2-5	CASSDVWTGTETQYF	TGCGCCAGCAGTGACGTTTGGACAGGGACGGAGACCCAGTACTTC
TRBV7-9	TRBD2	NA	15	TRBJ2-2	CASSFTSVNTGELFF	TGTGCCAGCAGCTTTACTAGCGTGAACACCGGGGAGCTGTTTTTT
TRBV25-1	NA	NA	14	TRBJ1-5	CASSGQGSNQPQHF	TGTGCCAGCAGTGGGCAGGGGAGCAATCAGCCCCAGCATTTT
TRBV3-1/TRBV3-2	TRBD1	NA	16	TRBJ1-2	CASSQSPGQAGYGYTF	TGTGCCAGCAGCCAATCTCCGGGACAGGCGGGCTATGGCTACACCTTC
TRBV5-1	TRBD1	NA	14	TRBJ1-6	CASTGQDHNSPLHF	TGCGCCAGCACAGGACAGGACCATAATTCACCCCTCCACTTT
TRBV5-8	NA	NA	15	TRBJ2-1	CASSRLSGSYNEQFF	TGTGCCAGCAGCCGCTTAAGCGGTTCCTACAATGAGCAGTTCTTC
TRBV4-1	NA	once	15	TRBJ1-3	CASSLTGSSGNTIYF	TGCGCCAGCAGCCTTACAGGCTCCTCTGGAAACACCATATATTTT